A single sample gave rise to the 13 T cell receptor beta chains below, sequenced in a study of CD8 T cells in ankylosing spondylitis. Via MiXCR, TCRdb re-called the 5' RACE reads, giving one row per CDR3 protein. The sample includes about 360,000 distinct CDR3 sequences, 20% to 25% of them seen just once. Sequencing was carried out using blood, either unsorted or a sorted T cell fraction (not recorded which). The receptors come from a male donor with ankylosing spondylitis or in good health (not recorded which).

This clonotype was seen a few times. The chain uses TRBV12-3 or TRBV12-4 and TRBJ2-1, with D tentatively TRBD1 or TRBD2 (6 bases each). CDR3 length: 15 amino acids. With 3 bases removed from V and 2 bases from J, the gap between germline ends came to 11 bases. This chain's CDR3 is CASSFPGGPYNEQFF. In DNA form, the CDR3 reads TGTGCCAGCAGTTTTCCCGGGGGCCCCTACAATGAGCAGTTCTTC.

V is TRBV5-4 and J is TRBJ2-7, with 7 bases matching TRBD1. CDR3 length: 15 amino acids. Germline CDR1 SGHNT, CDR2 YYREEE (reference sequence). The trim removed 9 bases at V and 4 bases at J, leaving 16 bases unmatched. The CDR3 region has the DNA TGTGCCACCAACAGCCACCGGGACAGCCCATACGAGCAGTACTTC. Its translation is CATNSHRDSPYEQYF.

This clonotype was seen a handful of times. The rearrangement links TRBV28 to TRBJ2-3; unclear D gene. In germline, CDR1 is MDHEN, CDR2 SYDVKM. V lost 10 bases and J lost 1, with 12 bases in between. CDR3 size: 13 residues. The CDR3 reads CATSFGRTDTQYF. The CDR3 nucleotides are TGTGCCACTTCGTTCGGGCGCACAGATACGCAGTATTTT.

J is TRBJ2-1 and V is TRBV6-1; TRBD1 matches 9 bases. Germline CDR1 MNHNS, CDR2 SASEGT. J was trimmed by 3 bases and V by 4 bases; bases with no gene match: 7. The CDR3 loop spans 16 amino acids. The CDR3 nucleotides read TGTGCCAGCAGTGGATCCGGGACAGGGAACTACAATGAGCAGTTCTTC. This encodes CASSGSGTGNYNEQFF.

In this sample, this clonotype turned up a few times. The rearrangement uses TRBV7-9 and TRBJ2-3; D gene unclear. V was shortened by 3 bases and J by 0 bases, with 7 bases between the two germline ends. The V gene's germline CDR1 is SEHNR and CDR2 FQNEAQ (reference sequence). This CDR3 contains 14 residues. The CDR3 protein is CASSFPTSTDTQYF. CDR3 DNA sequence: TGTGCCAGCAGCTTTCCGACTAGCACAGATACGCAGTATTTT.

V usage is TRBV25-1 and J usage is TRBJ2-1; D gene uncertain. The CDR3 runs to 12 residues. Per germline, CDR1 MGHDK and CDR2 SYGVNS. Trimming pared 2 bases from V and 6 bases from J, leaving 5 bases between. CDR3 region: CASSETPNEQFF. The CDR3 DNA sequence: TGTGCCAGCAGTGAAACACCCAATGAGCAGTTCTTC.

This clonotype was detected only a few times. The CDR3 bases are TGTGCCAGCAGCTTAGTGGTTTCGGGGCGTCGGGAGACCCAGTACTTC. It codes for CASSLVVSGRRETQYF. The rearrangement joins TRBV11-2 to TRBJ2-5; D tentatively fits TRBD1 or TRBD2 (5 bases each). The CDR3 length is 16 residues. The V gene's germline CDR1 is SGHAT and CDR2 FQNNGV. The V and J ends lost 1 base and 5 bases respectively, with 17 bases between them.

V is TRBV12-3 or TRBV12-4 and J is TRBJ2-7; TRBD1 agrees at 10 bases. The CDR3 has 15 amino acids. V lost 4 bases and J lost 5; bases outside the gene matches: 8. The CDR3 DNA is TGTGCCAGCAGTTCGGCGGGACAGGGGCGAGACGAGCAGTACTTC. It is translated as CASSSAGQGRDEQYF.

The V call is TRBV11-2, the J call TRBJ2-3; 8 positions match TRBD2. V was clipped by 7 bases and J by 8 bases; unmatched bases: 8. The CDR3 consists of 13 residues. Germline lookup yields CDR1 SGHAT and CDR2 FQNNGV. As DNA, the CDR3 is TGTGCCAGCAAACTAGCGGTGAGGGGTACGCAGTATTTT. Translation gives CASKLAVRGTQYF.

This clonotype has a handful of counts. J is TRBJ2-7 and V is TRBV20-1; D may be TRBD2 (6 bases). CDR3 size: 15 residues. Germline values: CDR1 DFQATT, CDR2 SNEGSKA (reference sequence). V was pared by 0 bases and J by 3 bases, with 15 bases between. The CDR3 here is CSARDPLGEDYEQYF. CDR3 nucleotide sequence: TGCAGTGCTAGAGATCCCCTAGGGGAGGACTACGAGCAGTACTTC.

This clonotype has just a few counts. This rearrangement joins TRBV10-3 to TRBJ2-5, with TRBD2 as a possible D gene (6 bases). This CDR3 spans 13 amino acids. CDR1 and CDR2 from the germline V gene are ENHRY and SYGVKD. Trimming removed 7 bases at V and 9 bases at J, with 18 bases between. Written as DNA, the CDR3 is TGTGCCATCAACGTAGCGGAGGCTGAGGCCCAGTACTTC. It specifies CAINVAEAEAQYF.

This chain links TRBV12-3 or TRBV12-4 with TRBJ2-1; D is uncertain. The CDR3 is made up of 15 amino acids. V gave up 8 bases and J gave up 3 bases, with 17 bases separating them. CDR3 in amino acids: CASGLDSRFYNEQFF. The CDR3 DNA reads as TGTGCCAGCGGCTTGGATAGCCGGTTCTACAATGAGCAGTTCTTC.

This chain links TRBV3-1 with TRBJ2-3; no firm D call. Trimming removed 1 base at V and 6 bases at J, with 8 bases between. CDR3 length: 13 amino acids. Germline V gene data show CDR1 as LGHDT and CDR2 as YNNKEL (reference sequence). The CDR3 is CASSQVFGDTQYF. The CDR3 nucleotides are TGTGCCAGCAGCCAAGTCTTCGGGGATACGCAGTATTTT.